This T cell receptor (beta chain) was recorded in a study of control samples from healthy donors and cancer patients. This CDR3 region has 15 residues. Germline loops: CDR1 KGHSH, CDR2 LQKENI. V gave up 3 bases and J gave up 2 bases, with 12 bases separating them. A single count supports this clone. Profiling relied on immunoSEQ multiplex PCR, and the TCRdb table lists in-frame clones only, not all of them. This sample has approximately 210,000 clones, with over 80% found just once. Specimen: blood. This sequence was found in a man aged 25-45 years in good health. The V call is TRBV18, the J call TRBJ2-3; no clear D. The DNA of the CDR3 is TGTGCCAGCTCACCCCCCGCGGCTTCCACAGATACGCAGTATTTT. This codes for CASSPPAASTDTQYF. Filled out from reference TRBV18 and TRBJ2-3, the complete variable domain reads NAGVMQNPRHLVRRRGQEARLRCSPMKGHSHVYWYRQLPEEGLKFMVYLQKENIIDESGMPKERFSAEFPKEGPSILRIQQVVRGDSAAYFCASSPPAASTDTQYFGPGTRLTVL.